These 20 T cell receptor beta chains were all obtained from the same sample, sequenced in a study of blood T cell repertoires in COVID-19. Assay: immunoSEQ multiplex PCR; the TCRdb copy retains only in-frame clones and omits some. The table shows over 250,000 clones, with approximately 91% occurring only once. Sequencing input: peripheral blood. The receptors here all came from a man aged 45 to 65 with acute or convalescent COVID-19.

The chain joins TRBV19 to TRBJ2-2; D may be TRBD1 (6 bases). CDR3 size: 14 residues. Trimming left V 4 bases short and J 4 bases short, with 10 bases between. Germline V gene data show CDR1 as LNHDA and CDR2 as SQIVND (reference sequence). CDR3 loop: CASSNRESTGELFF. In nucleotides, the CDR3 is TGTGCCAGTAGTAACAGGGAATCCACCGGGGAGCTGTTTTTT.

The chain employs TRBV5-1 and TRBJ2-2; D gene ambiguous. The CDR3 consists of 12 residues. V lost 4 bases to trimming and J lost 3 bases, with 4 bases between them. CDR1 is SGHRS, CDR2 YFSETQ, per germline. The CDR3 region is CASSPDTGELFF. DNA of the CDR3: TGCGCCAGCAGCCCAGACACCGGGGAGCTGTTTTTT.

The rearrangement uses TRBV6-5 and TRBJ2-3; D may be TRBD2 (6 bases). The CDR3 spans 14 residues. The germline gives CDR1 MNHEY, CDR2 SVGAGI. V lost 6 bases and J lost 1, with 11 bases in between. The CDR3 DNA reads TGTGCCAGCAGACGACTAGGGGGCACAGATACGCAGTATTTT. Translating it yields CASRRLGGTDTQYF.

This chain uses TRBV6-2 or TRBV6-3 with TRBJ2-7; 7 nucleotides line up with TRBD2. V lost 6 bases, J lost 0 bases, and 5 bases stayed unmatched. This CDR3 is built from 14 residues. Germline V gene lookup returns CDR1 MNHEY and CDR2 SVGEGT. CDR3 region: CASSIRDYSYEQYF. The CDR3 DNA reads TGTGCCAGCAGCATCCGGGACTACTCCTACGAGCAGTACTTC.

This clone was seen a single time. This sequence joins TRBV24-1 and TRBJ2-5, with TRBD1 identical over 12 bases. This CDR3 contains 16 residues. V trimming: 9 bases; J trimming: 5 bases; junction bases outside the gene matches: 12. Germline lookup yields CDR1 KGHDR and CDR2 SFDVKD. CDR3 loop: CATAAGTGGRGETQYF. CDR3 bases: TGTGCCACCGCCGCCGGGACAGGGGGCCGGGGGGAGACCCAGTACTTC.

The CDR3 reads CASHRGSDNSPLHF. CDR3 nucleotides: TGTGCCAGTCATCGGGGGTCTGATAATTCACCCCTCCACTTT. The V gene is TRBV6-5, the J gene TRBJ1-6; maybe TRBD1 (5 bases). The V and J ends lost 9 bases and 5 bases respectively, with 14 bases between them. Looked up from germline, CDR1 is MNHEY and CDR2 is SVGAGI. The CDR3 consists of 14 residues.

V gene TRBV7-9 combines with J gene TRBJ2-3; 7 bases match TRBD1. The V gene's germline CDR1 is SEHNR and CDR2 FQNEAQ (reference sequence). The CDR3 covers 15 residues. J lost 2 bases, V lost 4 bases, and 6 bases had no gene match. In nucleotides, the CDR3 is TGTGCCAGCAGCTCCTCGACAGGGACCACAGATACGCAGTATTTT. This codes for CASSSSTGTTDTQYF.

The gene calls are TRBV10-1 and TRBJ2-1; maybe TRBD2 (7 bases). CDR1 and CDR2 (germline): WNHNN, SYGVQD (reference sequence). This CDR3 has 16 residues. V lost 5 bases and J 4 bases, leaving 18 bases between the germline ends. DNA of the CDR3: TGCGCCAGCAGTTCCCGATCGGGGGGACATTACAATGAGCAGTTCTTC. Protein product: CASSSRSGGHYNEQFF.

The V call is TRBV7-9, the J call TRBJ1-6; 7 bases match TRBD1. V was pared by 4 bases and J by 7 bases, with 7 bases of the junction left unmatched. Per the germline V gene, CDR1 is SEHNR and CDR2 is FQNEAQ (reference sequence). The CDR3 sequence is 15 residues long. The CDR3 loop reads CASSWGQPRNSPLHF. The CDR3 nucleotides read TGTGCCAGCAGCTGGGGACAGCCTCGAAATTCACCCCTCCACTTT.

The rearrangement links TRBV9 to TRBJ1-5; D gene uncertain. Between the trimmed V and J ends, which lost 3 bases and 6 bases, there was a span of 10 bases. This CDR3 is 13 amino acids long. CDR1 and CDR2 (germline): SGDLS, YYNGEE. The CDR3 nucleotides read TGTGCCAGCAGCGGGGCCCCCAGTCAGCCCCAGCATTTT. Its translation: CASSGAPSQPQHF.

The chain couples TRBV7-3 to TRBJ2-2; 10 nucleotides match TRBD2. The germline CDR1 and CDR2 sequences are SGHTA and FQGTGA. V trimming: 5 bases; J trimming: 0 bases; junction bases outside the gene matches: 3. The CDR3 loop spans 16 amino acids. The CDR3 is CASSPSGGANTGELFF. The CDR3 DNA sequence: TGTGCCAGCAGCCCCAGCGGGGGGGCGAACACCGGGGAGCTGTTTTTT.

The chain is built from TRBV30 and TRBJ1-5; possibly TRBD1 for D (6 bases). Trimming took 1 base from V and 0 from J, leaving 13 bases between them. The V gene's germline CDR1 is GTSNPN and CDR2 SVGIG (reference sequence). The CDR3 loop spans 16 amino acids. CDR3 protein: CAWSAQTGFSNQPQHF. Written as DNA, the CDR3 is TGTGCCTGGAGTGCCCAGACAGGCTTTAGCAATCAGCCCCAGCATTTT.

The chain recombines TRBV13 with TRBJ1-2, with 8 positions matching TRBD1. J was trimmed by 6 bases and V by 5 bases; bases with no gene match: 14. This CDR3 has 16 residues. Germline V gene lookup returns CDR1 PRHDT and CDR2 FYEKMQ (reference sequence). This chain's CDR3 is CASSEAGGATGHGYTF. The CDR3 region has the DNA TGTGCCAGCAGCGAAGCAGGGGGCGCAACTGGACATGGCTACACCTTC.

This chain connects TRBV30 to TRBJ2-3; D perhaps matches TRBD1 (5 bases). Germline V CDR1 and CDR2: GTSNPN, SVGIG (reference sequence). The CDR3 contains 14 residues. The germline V and J ends were trimmed by 0 bases and 1 base, with 8 bases remaining between them. For the CDR3, the DNA is TGTGCCTGGAGTGTGGGGCAGGGCACAGATACGCAGTATTTT. Protein: CAWSVGQGTDTQYF.

The chain is built from TRBV30 and TRBJ2-7; D remains ambiguous. This CDR3 has 13 amino acids. Trimming cost V 2 bases and J 0 bases, with 8 bases left between them. The germline CDR1 and CDR2 sequences are GTSNPN and SVGIG (reference sequence). This CDR3 is CAWSSLSSYEQYF. The CDR3 bases are TGTGCCTGGAGTTCACTTAGCTCCTACGAGCAGTACTTC.

This clone was recorded a few times. CDR3 sequence: CASSSTGWTEAFF. DNA of the CDR3: TGTGCCAGCAGCTCGACAGGGTGGACTGAAGCTTTCTTT. The chain recombines TRBV9 with TRBJ1-1; 7 nucleotides align to TRBD1. CDR1 is SGDLS and CDR2 is YYNGEE in the germline V gene. CDR3 length: 13 amino acids. J gave up 5 bases and V 4 bases, and 5 bases lay outside the gene matches.

This chain uses TRBV10-3 with TRBJ2-1; 10 bases agree with TRBD1. After removal of 9 bases from V and 5 bases from J, the junction contained 7 bases not matched to a gene. The CDR3 has 14 amino acids. Germline V gives CDR1 ENHRY, CDR2 SYGVKD. DNA for the CDR3: TGTGCCATGGCCGTTGGGACAGGGGACAATGAGCAGTTCTTC. It codes for CAMAVGTGDNEQFF.

This clone showed up just once. This chain's CDR3 is CASRPGQGRSTEAFF. DNA of the CDR3: TGTGCCAGCAGACCTGGACAGGGAAGGTCCACTGAAGCTTTCTTT. The chain couples TRBV2 to TRBJ1-1; TRBD1 matches at 8 bases. The V gene's germline CDR1 is SNHLY and CDR2 FYNNEI. J was trimmed by 4 bases and V by 6 bases; bases with no gene match: 10. The CDR3 is 15 amino acids.

The chain has TRBV30 and TRBJ1-2; 8 bases line up with TRBD1. V shed 2 bases and J 5 bases; nucleotides not matched to a gene: 4. The CDR3 runs 13 residues. The germline gives CDR1 GTSNPN, CDR2 SVGIG (reference sequence). CDR3 nucleotides: TGTGCCTGGAGTCCGACAGGGGAGTATGGCTACACCTTC. Encoded protein: CAWSPTGEYGYTF.

V is TRBV9 and J is TRBJ2-7; the match to TRBD1 covers 9 bases. The CDR3 has 17 residues. Looked up from germline, CDR1 is SGDLS and CDR2 is YYNGEE. Trimming at V came to 5 bases and at J to 0 bases, leaving 12 bases not matched to a gene. The CDR3: CASSRNAGQGSSYEQYF. In nucleotides, the CDR3 is TGTGCCAGCAGTCGAAACGCTGGACAGGGGAGCTCCTACGAGCAGTACTTC. Full variable domain (missing parts from reference TRBV9 and TRBJ2-7): DSGVTQTPKHLITATGQRVTLRCSPRSGDLSVYWYQQSLDQGLQFLIQYYNGEERAKGNILERFSAQQFPDLHSELNLSSLELGDSALYFCASSRNAGQGSSYEQYFGPGTRLTVT.